These 9 T cell receptor beta chains came from one sample sequenced in a study of cytomegalovirus exposure and HLA in healthy donors. The PCR was carried out with 60 Vbeta primers and 13 Jbeta primers. Libraries were prepared by immunoSEQ multiplex PCR; TCRdb keeps only in-frame clonotypes and omits some of them. Of 180,000 or so clones in the sample, around three quarters were seen once. The source material was PBMCs. These receptor sequences come from a young woman in good health and CMV-seropositive.

The V gene is TRBV6-5, the J gene TRBJ2-5; D might be TRBD1 (6 bases). V lost 4 bases, J lost 2 bases, and 14 bases lay in between. Germline V lookup: CDR1 MNHEY, CDR2 SVGAGI. The CDR3 contains 15 residues. The chain's CDR3 is CASSSNQGPQETQYF. The CDR3 DNA sequence: TGTGCCAGCAGTTCAAACCAGGGGCCGCAAGAGACCCAGTACTTC.

The chain uses TRBV7-9 and TRBJ2-7; D not certain. This CDR3 comprises 15 residues. V was trimmed by 5 bases and J by 5 bases, leaving 19 bases between them. In germline, CDR1 is SEHNR, CDR2 FQNEAQ (reference sequence). CDR3 bases: TGTGCCAGCAGCCCTCATGGCCTAATAAGCGACGAGCAGTACTTC. As protein: CASSPHGLISDEQYF.

CDR3 sequence: CASRDVGGSSYEQYF. The CDR3 DNA follows: TGCGCCAGCAGAGACGTCGGGGGGTCCTCCTACGAGCAGTACTTC. The chain carries TRBV5-1 and TRBJ2-7, with 7 bases aligning to TRBD2. V shed 5 bases and J 0 bases; nucleotides not matched to a gene: 8. CDR1 and CDR2 (germline): SGHRS, YFSETQ. The CDR3 spans 15 residues.

The rearrangement links TRBV28 to TRBJ2-7, with D unclear. CDR1 is MDHEN and CDR2 is SYDVKM in the germline V gene. V was trimmed by 5 bases and J by 12 bases, leaving 20 bases between them. The CDR3 runs to 13 residues. The CDR3 loop reads CASSPGGLGDRYF. The CDR3 DNA sequence: TGTGCCAGCAGTCCTGGTGGGTTAGGAGATCGGTACTTC.

V gene TRBV2 combines with J gene TRBJ1-6; D gene ambiguous. CDR1 is SNHLY, CDR2 FYNNEI, per germline. The CDR3 contains 15 residues. Trimming removed 5 bases from V and 1 base from J, with 9 bases in between. The CDR3 protein is CASSYGLSYNSPLHF. In DNA form, the CDR3 reads TGTGCCAGCAGTTACGGACTTTCCTATAATTCACCCCTCCACTTT.

This chain joins TRBV6-1 and TRBJ2-2; D not certain. This CDR3 contains 13 residues. Germline V gives CDR1 MNHNS, CDR2 SASEGT. V was pared by 5 bases and J by 2 bases, with 6 bases between. CDR3 amino acids: CASSLSNTGELFF. The CDR3 DNA sequence: TGTGCCAGCAGTCTCAGTAACACCGGGGAGCTGTTTTTT.

This clone has a handful of counts. The chain uses TRBV4-3 and TRBJ1-4; the match to TRBD1 covers 8 bases. The junction had 5 bases not matched to a gene; V was cut back by 1 base and J by 7 bases. The CDR3 is 15 amino acids. Germline V lookup: CDR1 LGHNA, CDR2 YSLEER. CDR3 protein: CASSQVDRDLEKLFF. In DNA form, the CDR3 reads TGCGCCAGCAGCCAAGTGGACAGGGATCTTGAAAAACTGTTTTTT.

The chain combines TRBV18 with TRBJ2-5; 7 positions match TRBD1. The germline gives CDR1 KGHSH, CDR2 LQKENI. After removal of 4 bases from V and 2 bases from J, the junction contained 1 base not matched to a gene. The length of the CDR3 is 13 residues. CDR3 protein: CASSRGQQETQYF. In DNA, the CDR3 is TGTGCCAGCTCACGGGGACAGCAAGAGACCCAGTACTTC. Filled out from reference TRBV18 and TRBJ2-5, the complete variable domain reads NAGVMQNPRHLVRRRGQEARLRCSPMKGHSHVYWYRQLPEEGLKFMVYLQKENIIDESGMPKERFSAEFPKEGPSILRIQQVVRGDSAAYFCASSRGQQETQYFGPGTRLLVL.

The chain uses TRBV13 and TRBJ2-5; a weak D match, TRBD2 (6 bases). The V and J ends lost 5 bases and 1 base respectively, with 14 bases between them. The CDR3 is 15 residues long. Per the germline V gene, CDR1 is PRHDT and CDR2 is FYEKMQ (reference sequence). The CDR3 sequence is CASSVRSGFQETQYF. In DNA form, the CDR3 reads TGTGCCAGCAGCGTCCGTAGCGGATTCCAAGAGACCCAGTACTTC.